The 32 T cell receptor beta chains below were found in one sample sequenced in a study of cytomegalovirus exposure and HLA in healthy donors. PCR employed 60 Vbeta and 13 Jbeta primers. The assay was immunoSEQ multiplex PCR, and TCRdb's table has in-frame clones only and misses some. The table includes some 140,000 clones, 65% to 80% detected once. The source material was PBMCs. These receptors all stem from a man in his late teens or twenties in good health and CMV-seronegative.

V gene TRBV7-2 combines with J gene TRBJ1-2, with D maybe TRBD1 (6 bases). The germline CDR1 and CDR2 sequences are SGHTA and FQGNSA. The CDR3 runs to 15 residues. The germline V and J ends were trimmed by 1 base and 8 bases, with 17 bases remaining between them. CDR3 in DNA: TGTGCCAGCAGCTTAGGCCTACAAAACAGGGTCGGCTACACCTTC. As protein: CASSLGLQNRVGYTF.

The J gene is TRBJ2-3, the V gene TRBV5-1; 11 bases agree with TRBD2. V lost 0 bases and J lost 5; bases outside the gene matches: 5. The germline V gene has CDR1 SGHRS and CDR2 YFSETQ. The CDR3 contains 16 residues. Here the CDR3 reads CASSLGTSGWEDTQYF. Here the CDR3 DNA reads TGCGCCAGCAGCTTGGGGACTAGCGGGTGGGAAGATACGCAGTATTTT.

The chain joins TRBV7-9 to TRBJ1-1; D is uncertain. The CDR3 has 12 amino acids. V lost 5 bases, J lost 6 bases, and 10 bases lay in between. CDR1 and CDR2 from the germline V gene are SEHNR and FQNEAQ (reference sequence). DNA of the CDR3: TGTGCCAGCAGCCCCGTCTTCGCTGAAGCTTTCTTT. It codes for CASSPVFAEAFF.

The chain recombines TRBV4-2 with TRBJ2-3, with a tentative D call TRBD2 (7 bases). Germline assignment: CDR1 LGHNA and CDR2 YNFKEQ. Trimming left V 0 bases short and J 4 bases short, with 17 bases between. The CDR3 is 17 residues long. The CDR3 bases are TGTGCCAGCAGCCAAGATCTAAGGGGGGGAGGGGCAGATACGCAGTATTTT. Protein: CASSQDLRGGGADTQYF.

CDR3: CASSIAVQSSYEQYV. The CDR3 nucleotides read TGTGCCAGTAGTATAGCGGTACAGAGCTCCTACGAGCAGTACGTC. The chain employs TRBV19 and TRBJ2-7; no clear D gene. Trimming pared 1 base from V and 0 bases from J, leaving 10 bases between. Germline V gives CDR1 LNHDA, CDR2 SQIVND (reference sequence). The CDR3 loop spans 15 amino acids.

The chain couples TRBV7-8 to TRBJ1-5; TRBD1 matches 11 bases. Germline loops: CDR1 SGHVS, CDR2 FQNEAQ. V shed 5 bases and J 5 bases; nucleotides not matched to a gene: 5. The CDR3 has 15 amino acids. CDR3 in amino acids: CASSPGQGEYQPQHF. CDR3 DNA: TGTGCCAGCAGCCCGGGACAGGGGGAATATCAGCCCCAGCATTTT. Full variable domain (remainder filled in from reference TRBV7-8 and TRBJ1-5): GAGVSQSPRYKVAKRGQDVALRCDPISGHVSLFWYQQALGQGPEFLTYFQNEAQLDKSGLPSDRFFAERPEGSVSTLKIQRTQQEDSAVYLCASSPGQGEYQPQHFGDGTRLSIL.

The rearrangement uses TRBV10-1 and TRBJ1-4; TRBD1 agrees at 8 bases. Unmatched junction bases numbered 8, after V lost 7 bases and J lost 7 bases. This CDR3 contains 14 residues. Per the germline V gene, CDR1 is WNHNN and CDR2 is SYGVQD (reference sequence). The DNA of the CDR3 is TGCGCCAGCACCTACAGGGGGTTGACTGAAAAACTGTTTTTT. This codes for CASTYRGLTEKLFF.

This sequence joins TRBV19 and TRBJ1-3, with TRBD1 as a possible D gene (5 bases). The CDR3 extends over 15 amino acids. Germline loops: CDR1 LNHDA, CDR2 SQIVND (reference sequence). The V end lost 4 bases, the J end lost 0 bases, and 10 bases lay between the germline ends. CDR3 sequence: CASSTSGFSGNTIYF. DNA for the CDR3: TGTGCCAGTAGTACCTCAGGGTTCTCTGGAAACACCATATATTTT.

This clone appeared a single time. This chain links TRBV11-2 with TRBJ1-1; perhaps TRBD1 as D (5 bases). Germline CDR1 SGHAT, CDR2 FQNNGV. The germline V and J ends were trimmed by 0 bases and 10 bases, with 15 bases remaining between them. CDR3 length: 14 residues. The CDR3 nucleotides are TGTGCCAGCAGCTTAGATTTGACAGCCCCTGGAGCTTTCTTT. This translates into CASSLDLTAPGAFF. Based on the CDR3 plus reference TRBV11-2 and TRBJ1-1, the full variable domain is EAGVAQSPRYKIIEKRQSVAFWCNPISGHATLYWYQQILGQGPKLLIQFQNNGVVDDSQLPKDRFSAERLKGVDSTLKIQPAKLEDSAVYLCASSLDLTAPGAFFGQGTRLTVV.

The genes are TRBV10-1 and TRBJ2-7; 8 nucleotides align to TRBD1. This CDR3 contains 14 residues. Germline loops: CDR1 WNHNN, CDR2 SYGVQD (reference sequence). J gave up 2 bases and V 8 bases, and 8 bases lay outside the gene matches. CDR3 sequence reads: CASSSGQDPYEQYV. CDR3 nucleotides: TGCGCCAGCTCCTCGGGACAGGATCCCTACGAGCAGTACGTC.

This clone was detected only a few times. CDR3: CSVGRATDTQYF. CDR3 in DNA: TGCAGCGTTGGTAGAGCCACGGATACGCAGTATTTT. The rearrangement uses TRBV29-1 and TRBJ2-3; D unresolved. The CDR3 totals 12 residues. V lost 4 bases, J lost 6 bases, and 11 bases lay in between. Germline-derived CDR1 and CDR2 are SQVTM and ANQGSEA.

This sequence joins TRBV27 and TRBJ1-5; 10 nucleotides line up with TRBD1. Looked up from germline, CDR1 is MNHEY and CDR2 is SMNVEV (reference sequence). V dropped 4 bases and J dropped 5; count of bases not matched to a gene: 5. The CDR3 spans 15 residues. CDR3 loop: CASSWGQGLDQPQHF. For the CDR3, the DNA is TGTGCCAGCAGTTGGGGACAGGGGTTGGATCAGCCCCAGCATTTT.

CDR3 nucleotide sequence: TGTGCCAGCAGCCCCTCGGGGGGGGCGGGGGGCACAGATACGCAGTATTTT. Its protein product is CASSPSGGAGGTDTQYF. The chain recombines TRBV5-4 with TRBJ2-3; 8 nucleotides match TRBD2. CDR1 and CDR2 (germline): SGHNT, YYREEE (reference sequence). The CDR3 totals 17 residues. V was pared by 4 bases and J by 1 base, with 11 bases of the junction left unmatched.

V gene TRBV19 combines with J gene TRBJ2-1; TRBD2 matches at 8 bases. The CDR3 totals 15 residues. Germline assignment: CDR1 LNHDA and CDR2 SQIVND (reference sequence). The junction had 1 base not matched to a gene; V was cut back by 0 bases and J by 3 bases. CDR3 sequence reads: CASSIDRGGYNEQFF. CDR3 coding DNA: TGTGCCAGTAGTATAGATCGGGGGGGCTACAATGAGCAGTTCTTC.

The chain recombines TRBV5-4 with TRBJ1-6; 7 nucleotides agree with TRBD1. This CDR3 has 18 residues. V lost 4 bases to trimming and J lost 5 bases; unmatched junction nucleotides: 15. Germline lookup yields CDR1 SGHNT and CDR2 YYREEE (reference sequence). CDR3: CASSVAGTDDRDNSPLHF. The CDR3 region has the DNA TGTGCCAGCAGCGTGGCCGGGACAGATGATCGGGATAATTCACCCCTCCACTTT.

The chain is built from TRBV27 and TRBJ1-5, with TRBD1 matching over 7 bases. The CDR3 is 15 residues long. Germline lookup yields CDR1 MNHEY and CDR2 SMNVEV (reference sequence). Germline trimming cut 5 bases from V and 6 bases from J; bases unmatched to any gene: 10. Here the CDR3 reads CASSPQIGGGQPQHF. CDR3 sequence (DNA): TGTGCCAGCAGTCCCCAAATAGGGGGCGGTCAGCCCCAGCATTTT.

The chain joins TRBV2 to TRBJ1-3; D remains unclear. The CDR3 has 15 residues. Germline V gene sequence: CDR1 SNHLY, CDR2 FYNNEI. V was trimmed by 0 bases and J by 1 base, leaving 7 bases between them. The CDR3: CASSEAGVSGNTIYF. The CDR3, as DNA: TGTGCCAGCAGTGAAGCCGGAGTGTCTGGAAACACCATATATTTT.

This clone was counted between two and nine times. The V call is TRBV7-2, the J call TRBJ1-5, with 8 bases lining up with TRBD1. CDR3 length equals 15 residues. J was trimmed by 6 bases and V by 4 bases; bases with no gene match: 8. Germline CDR1 is SGHTA and CDR2 is FQGNSA. The CDR3 coding sequence is TGTGCCAGCAGCTGGGCAGGGGGCGGGTTTCAGCCCCAGCATTTT. Encoded protein: CASSWAGGGFQPQHF.

This chain links TRBV5-6 with TRBJ1-1; a possible D gene is TRBD1 (5 bases). Trimming left V 3 bases short and J 3 bases short, with 12 bases between. CDR1 and CDR2 (germline): SGHDT, YYEEEE. The CDR3 is made up of 14 amino acids. The chain's CDR3 is CASSWGGGDTEAFF. For the CDR3, the DNA is TGTGCCAGCAGCTGGGGGGGTGGGGACACTGAAGCTTTCTTT.

The gene calls are TRBV6-6 and TRBJ1-4; the D is unclear. The V end lost 7 bases, the J end lost 7 bases, and 10 bases lay between the germline ends. The CDR3 totals 12 residues. CDR1 and CDR2 from the germline V gene are MNHNY and SVGAGI (reference sequence). CDR3: CASTFPGEKLFF. DNA for the CDR3: TGTGCCAGCACCTTTCCCGGTGAAAAACTGTTTTTT.

The chain uses TRBV6-5 and TRBJ2-7, with D possibly TRBD2 on 6 matching bases. V lost 8 bases and J 4 bases, leaving 18 bases between the germline ends. Germline values: CDR1 MNHEY, CDR2 SVGAGI. The CDR3 is 14 amino acids. In nucleotides, the CDR3 is TGTGCCAGCCGACGGGAATTGGGACTTTACGAGCAGTACTTC. This gives the protein CASRRELGLYEQYF.

The chain employs TRBV18 and TRBJ2-7; 9 nucleotides agree with TRBD1. Germline V gene lookup returns CDR1 KGHSH and CDR2 LQKENI. J gave up 6 bases and V 6 bases, and 6 bases lay outside the gene matches. The CDR3 spans 13 residues. The DNA of the CDR3 is TGTGCCAGCTCTTCCGGGACAGGGTTCGAGCAGTACGTC. Translation gives CASSSGTGFEQYV.

This chain uses TRBV9 with TRBJ1-3, with 7 bases identical to TRBD1. The J segment lost 3 bases and the V segment lost 4 bases, leaving 10 bases of the junction unmatched. In germline, CDR1 is SGDLS, CDR2 YYNGEE. The CDR3 sequence is 16 residues long. The CDR3 spells CASSTGGGAYGNTIYF. The CDR3 coding sequence is TGTGCCAGCAGCACGGGAGGGGGCGCGTATGGAAACACCATATATTTT.

The chain uses TRBV5-6 and TRBJ1-5; 7 bases line up with TRBD1. The V gene end was trimmed by 4 bases and the J gene end by 9 bases; junction bases not matched to a gene: 4. CDR1 is SGHDT and CDR2 is YYEEEE in the germline V gene. This CDR3 is built from 12 residues. CDR3 region: CASSGRQGPQHF. The DNA of the CDR3 is TGTGCCAGCAGCGGGCGACAGGGGCCCCAGCATTTT.

The V call is TRBV5-4, the J call TRBJ2-2; 7 bases align to TRBD1. The CDR3 spans 15 residues. The V and J ends lost 4 bases and 4 bases, in that order; junction bases with no gene match: 7. Germline loops: CDR1 SGHNT, CDR2 YYREEE (reference sequence). The CDR3 coding sequence is TGTGCCAGCAGCGACGGGACAGCCATCACCGGGGAGCTGTTTTTT. Translating gives CASSDGTAITGELFF.

The chain carries TRBV28 and TRBJ2-1; 9 bases match TRBD2. The V and J ends lost 6 bases and 0 bases, in that order; junction bases with no gene match: 9. Looked up from germline, CDR1 is MDHEN and CDR2 is SYDVKM. This CDR3 has 17 residues. Here the CDR3 reads CASRSGGTRSSYNEQFF. For the CDR3, the DNA is TGTGCCAGCAGAAGCGGGGGGACAAGGTCCTCCTACAATGAGCAGTTCTTC.

CDR3 protein: CASSDRDMYNEQFF. As DNA, the CDR3 is TGTGCCAGCAGTGACCGGGACATGTACAATGAGCAGTTCTTC. The chain links TRBV2 to TRBJ2-1, with D tentatively TRBD1 (6 bases). The V gene lost 3 bases and the J gene lost 4 bases, with 10 bases spanning the gap. Germline assignment: CDR1 SNHLY and CDR2 FYNNEI. The CDR3 runs to 14 residues. Full variable domain (missing parts from reference TRBV2 and TRBJ2-1): EPEVTQTPSHQVTQMGQEVILRCVPISNHLYFYWYRQILGQKVEFLVSFYNNEISEKSEIFDDQFSVERPDGSNFTLKIRSTKLEDSAMYFCASSDRDMYNEQFFGPGTRLTVL.

The J gene is TRBJ2-1, the V gene TRBV7-9, with D perhaps TRBD2 (7 bases). This CDR3 spans 12 amino acids. Germline V gene sequence: CDR1 SEHNR, CDR2 FQNEAQ (reference sequence). The CDR3, as DNA: TGTGCTAGTGGGGGGGGCCGGAATGAGCAGTTCTTC. Its protein is CASGGGRNEQFF.

This chain links TRBV6-1 with TRBJ2-1, with D tentatively TRBD1 (5 bases). V lost 3 bases and J lost 9, with 15 bases in between. The germline gives CDR1 MNHNS, CDR2 SASEGT. The CDR3 covers 14 residues. The CDR3 DNA follows: TGTGCCAGCAGTGAGGGGCATTACGATGGTGAGCAGTTCTTC. Protein sequence: CASSEGHYDGEQFF.

The chain employs TRBV5-4 and TRBJ2-5; 10 positions agree with TRBD2. Germline V gives CDR1 SGHNT, CDR2 YYREEE (reference sequence). CDR3 length: 14 amino acids. V was clipped by 3 bases and J by 4 bases; unmatched bases: 3. The CDR3 loop is CASSSRLAGETQYF. CDR3 in DNA: TGTGCCAGCAGCTCACGACTAGCGGGAGAGACCCAGTACTTC.

J is TRBJ1-1 and V is TRBV19, with 8 bases aligning to TRBD1. Germline CDR1 is LNHDA and CDR2 is SQIVND (reference sequence). J was trimmed by 2 bases and V by 6 bases; bases with no gene match: 5. The CDR3 sequence is 14 residues long. CDR3 in amino acids: CASSGDRGNTEAFF. CDR3 nucleotides: TGTGCCAGTAGCGGAGACAGGGGAAACACTGAAGCTTTCTTT. The full variable domain, in which reference TRBV19 and TRBJ1-1 provide the parts outside the CDR3, is DGGITQSPKYLFRKEGQNVTLSCEQNLNHDAMYWYRQDPGQGLRLIYYSQIVNDFQKGDIAEGYSVSREKKESFPLTVTSAQKNPTAFYLCASSGDRGNTEAFFGQGTRLTVV.

Only one count was recorded for this clone. The chain is built from TRBV6-5 and TRBJ2-2, with D unresolved. Trimming took off 0 bases at V and 1 base at J, with 9 bases between the two ends. The CDR3 has 16 amino acids. CDR1 and CDR2 from the germline V gene are MNHEY and SVGAGI. The DNA of the CDR3 is TGTGCCAGCAGTTACTCGACTCATGGGAACACCGGGGAGCTGTTTTTT. The encoded protein is CASSYSTHGNTGELFF.